This T cell receptor beta chain was recorded in a study of shared clonotypes between healthy human individuals. Study in general: Each donor contributed plates that comprised three CD4 naive, three CD4 memory, two CD8 naive and one CD8 memory.

Sorted-subset replicate PCRs used 150 to 200 ng of genomic DNA. This amount corresponded to 25,000 to 30,000 T cell genomes. Method: immunoSEQ multiplex PCR; TCRdb's copy keeps in-frame clones and lacks some. The data show 2 million to 3 million clones, around nine tenths seen once. The CDR3 consists of 12 residues. The V end was cut by 2 bases, the J end by 5 bases, with 9 bases between. Germline V gene sequence: CDR1 GTSNPN, CDR2 SVGIG (reference sequence). Points on this clone: Its antigen is still unknown. The same CDR3 can be traced to other DNA sequences in this sample.

The study's findings and limits: Non-shared clonotypes had lower generation probabilities than those shared by all four donors.

The specimen was naive CD4+ T cells sorted from blood. As to subset: CD45RA+ positively selected. The origin of this receptor is a man between 18 and 35 years old in good health. V gene TRBV30 combines with J gene TRBJ2-5; weak D call: TRBD1 (7 bases). The CDR3 spells CAWSPGGETQYF. CDR3 DNA: TGTGCCTGGAGTCCAGGGGGGGAGACCCAGTACTTC. The full variable domain, rest sourced from reference TRBV30 and TRBJ2-5, is SQTIHQWPATLVQPVGSPLSLECTVEGTSNPNLYWYRQAAGRGLQLLFYSVGIGQISSEVPQNLSASRPQDRQFILSSKKLLLSDSGFYLCAWSPGGETQYFGPGTRLLVL.